One and the same sample provided the 29 T cell receptor beta chains below, sequenced in a study of response to subunit inactivated influenza vaccine. TCRdb used MiXCR to reprocess the RT-PCR reads, holding one entry per CDR3 protein. The data hold 860,000 or so distinct CDR3 sequences, with around 20% observed a single time. This specimen consisted of PBMCs from blood, obtained less than 6 days after vaccination. The source is a middle-aged man who received an inactivated influenza vaccine.

The chain has TRBV4-2 and TRBJ2-1; TRBD2 agrees at 10 bases. The junction had 5 bases not matched to a gene; V was cut back by 2 bases and J by 4 bases. The CDR3 totals 16 residues. Per the germline V gene, CDR1 is LGHNA and CDR2 is YNFKEQ. CDR3 amino acids: CASSQFPSGSYNEQFF. CDR3 DNA: TGTGCCAGCAGCCAATTCCCTAGCGGGAGTTACAATGAGCAGTTCTTC.

The gene calls are TRBV24-1 and TRBJ2-5, with D hard to call. The CDR3 length is 15 residues. Per germline, CDR1 KGHDR and CDR2 SFDVKD. Trimming left V 4 bases short and J 4 bases short, with 15 bases between. The CDR3 loop reads CATSDSKRMGETQYF. The CDR3 nucleotides are TGTGCCACCAGTGACTCGAAAAGGATGGGAGAGACCCAGTACTTC.

This clonotype was detected only a few times. The V gene is TRBV10-2, the J gene TRBJ2-1; TRBD1 matches at 8 bases. Trimming removed 8 bases from V and 11 bases from J; junction bases left unmatched: 17. Per the germline V gene, CDR1 is WSHSY and CDR2 is SAAADI. This CDR3 contains 15 residues. CDR3 residues: CASQPTRTGWGKQFF. CDR3 nucleotide sequence: TGCGCCAGCCAGCCGACTCGGACAGGGTGGGGTAAGCAGTTCTTC.

In its sample, this clonotype was seen many times. V usage is TRBV12-3 or TRBV12-4 and J usage is TRBJ2-2; unclear D gene. This CDR3 region has 12 residues. V dropped 3 bases and J dropped 6 bases, with 5 bases sitting between them. CDR3 sequence: CASSFGAGELFF. The DNA of the CDR3 is TGTGCCAGCAGTTTCGGAGCCGGGGAGCTGTTTTTT.

V gene TRBV12-3 or TRBV12-4 combines with J gene TRBJ1-5; D not certain. The ends were cut back, 6 bases at V and 4 bases at J, with 10 bases in the middle. There are 13 residues in the CDR3. In DNA form, the CDR3 reads TGTGCCAGCAGCCCTTTGGAAAATCAGCCCCAGCATTTT. Translated: CASSPLENQPQHF.

The table lists this clonotype with a few counts. The rearrangement joins TRBV28 to TRBJ2-5; 8 bases are a match to TRBD1. The CDR3 covers 17 residues. Trimming cost V 4 bases and J 2 bases; bases outside gene matches: 12. Germline CDR1 MDHEN, CDR2 SYDVKM. CDR3 DNA: TGTGCCAGCAGTTACGCCACAGGGGGAGCCCTTCAAGAGACCCAGTACTTC. It is translated as CASSYATGGALQETQYF.

The chain recombines TRBV15 with TRBJ2-1; 12 bases fit TRBD2. CDR3 length equals 16 residues. From germline, CDR1 is LNHNV and CDR2 YYDKDF (reference sequence). V shed 3 bases, J shed 8 bases, and the junction held 8 bases outside the gene matches. CDR3 sequence (DNA): TGTGCCACCAGCAGGAGCCTAGCGGGGGGGCAAGATGAGCAGTTCTTC. This translates into CATSRSLAGGQDEQFF.

Only a few counts were recorded for this clonotype. The chain couples TRBV6-5 to TRBJ2-1; the match to TRBD2 covers 10 bases. The CDR3 spans 15 residues. The germline V gene has CDR1 MNHEY and CDR2 SVGAGI. V lost 5 bases, J lost 3 bases, and 4 bases stayed unmatched. The CDR3: CASSILAGNYNEQFF. In nucleotides, the CDR3 is TGTGCCAGCAGTATACTAGCGGGGAACTACAATGAGCAGTTCTTC.

The CDR3 DNA reads as TGCAGCGTTGAACTGGACAGGAGACAGACCCAGTACTTC. This gives the protein CSVELDRRQTQYF. This chain joins TRBV29-1 and TRBJ2-5; 7 nucleotides agree with TRBD1. The germline gives CDR1 SQVTM, CDR2 ANQGSEA. The CDR3 is 13 amino acids. The junction had 6 bases not matched to a gene; V was cut back by 2 bases and J by 6 bases.

This clonotype was picked up a small number of times. The chain combines TRBV20-1 with TRBJ1-1; D might be TRBD1 (6 bases). The CDR3 runs 12 residues. V lost 3 bases and J 7 bases, leaving 12 bases between the germline ends. Germline CDR1 and CDR2: DFQATT and SNEGSKA (reference sequence). CDR3 residues: CSARQGLGEAFF. The DNA of the CDR3 is TGCAGTGCTAGGCAGGGGTTGGGTGAAGCTTTCTTT.

The J gene is TRBJ2-3, the V gene TRBV24-1, with 11 bases lining up with TRBD2. V shed 2 bases, J shed 0 bases, and the junction held 3 bases outside the gene matches. Germline V gene sequence: CDR1 KGHDR, CDR2 SFDVKD. This CDR3 comprises 17 residues. The CDR3 is CATSDSRLAGSTDTQYF. The CDR3 DNA follows: TGTGCCACCAGTGATTCACGACTAGCGGGAAGCACAGATACGCAGTATTTT.

This clonotype has more than one count but fewer than ten. The chain uses TRBV12-3 or TRBV12-4 and TRBJ1-1; TRBD1 matches at 7 bases. The CDR3 has 14 residues. V lost 3 bases to trimming and J lost 5 bases; unmatched junction nucleotides: 6. The CDR3 nucleotides read TGTGCCAGCAGTTTCTCAGGGGGATTAACTGAAGCTTTCTTT. Translated: CASSFSGGLTEAFF.

This clonotype was detected a few times. V usage is TRBV7-2 and J usage is TRBJ2-5; 7 positions match TRBD1. The CDR3 consists of 17 residues. Per the germline V gene, CDR1 is SGHTA and CDR2 is FQGNSA. Losses at the gene ends were 0 bases for V and 5 bases for J; bases not matched to a gene: 12. CDR3 coding DNA: TGTGCCAGCAGCTTAGCTTACCGGGCCAAAGGGGGCGAGACCCAGTACTTC. Its translation is CASSLAYRAKGGETQYF.

This clonotype was seen more than once but under ten times. The chain is built from TRBV6-2 or TRBV6-3 and TRBJ2-3; 7 nucleotides agree with TRBD1. CDR3 length: 14 amino acids. Unmatched junction bases numbered 8, after V lost 5 bases and J lost 6 bases. The germline V gene has CDR1 MNHEY and CDR2 SVGEGT. CDR3 nucleotide sequence: TGTGCCAGCAGTGCCCTTGACAGGGAGGATACGCAGTATTTT. Translating gives CASSALDREDTQYF.

This CDR3 is CASSSGLAEEQYF. CDR3 in DNA: TGCGCCAGCAGCTCGGGACTAGCCGAAGAGCAGTACTTC. The chain combines TRBV5-1 with TRBJ2-7; 9 nucleotides agree with TRBD2. J was trimmed by 7 bases and V by 3 bases; bases with no gene match: 5. This CDR3 has 13 amino acids. Germline CDR1 SGHRS, CDR2 YFSETQ.

J is TRBJ2-7 and V is TRBV20-1; either TRBD1 or TRBD2 may supply D (6 bases each). Trimming removed 5 bases from V and 4 bases from J, with 15 bases in between. Germline V gene sequence: CDR1 DFQATT, CDR2 SNEGSKA (reference sequence). The CDR3 is 13 amino acids. The CDR3, as DNA: TGCAGTGCTCGACAGGACTATCTATACGAGCAGTACTTC. Protein: CSARQDYLYEQYF.

V and J are TRBV11-2 and TRBJ2-2, with 9 bases matching TRBD2. The J segment lost 6 bases and the V segment lost 4 bases, leaving 6 bases of the junction unmatched. This CDR3 region has 15 residues. Per the germline V gene, CDR1 is SGHAT and CDR2 is FQNNGV. The CDR3 spells CASSSLAGAPGELFF. CDR3 bases: TGTGCCAGCAGCTCTTTAGCGGGAGCCCCCGGGGAGCTGTTTTTT.

V is TRBV4-1 and J is TRBJ2-1; 7 bases agree with TRBD2. V dropped 4 bases and J dropped 7; count of bases not matched to a gene: 10. The CDR3 sequence is 15 residues long. Germline CDR1 is MGHRA and CDR2 is YSYEKL. The CDR3 is CASSLRSGLINEQFF. The CDR3 DNA reads TGCGCCAGCAGCCTTCGTAGCGGGTTGATAAATGAGCAGTTCTTC.

In DNA, the CDR3 is TGTGCCAGCACCCCTCTTCGGGGCGGGGAGCTGTTTTTT. This translates into CASTPLRGGELFF. The chain employs TRBV12-3 or TRBV12-4 and TRBJ2-2; possibly TRBD2 for D (5 bases). There are 13 residues in the CDR3. V gave up 7 bases and J gave up 7 bases, with 13 bases separating them.

V is TRBV6-2 or TRBV6-3 and J is TRBJ2-1; 8 bases line up with TRBD2. The CDR3 totals 16 residues. Germline assignment: CDR1 MNHEY and CDR2 SVGEGT. The V and J ends lost 2 bases and 3 bases, in that order; junction bases with no gene match: 6. CDR3 DNA sequence: TGTGCCAGCAGTTACCCGAGCGGGGGACTCTACAATGAGCAGTTCTTC. Its protein is CASSYPSGGLYNEQFF.

This chain connects TRBV7-9 to TRBJ2-3, with 10 bases matching TRBD2. Germline V gene data show CDR1 as SEHNR and CDR2 as FQNEAQ (reference sequence). The CDR3 consists of 16 residues. V was pared by 10 bases and J by 0 bases, with 10 bases of the junction left unmatched. The CDR3, as DNA: TGTGCCACCGCTCAGCGGGAGGGAGCTAGCACAGATACGCAGTATTTT. This gives the protein CATAQREGASTDTQYF. Using reference TRBV7-9 and TRBJ2-3 for the parts outside the CDR3, the full variable domain is DTGVSQNPRHKITKRGQNVTFRCDPISEHNRLYWYRQTLGQGPEFLTYFQNEAQLEKSRLLSDRFSAERPKGSFSTLEIQRTEQGDSAMYLCATAQREGASTDTQYFGPGTRLTVL.

Only a few counts were recorded for this clonotype. The V gene is TRBV24-1, the J gene TRBJ2-2; no clear D. The CDR3 has 14 residues. V was pared by 3 bases and J by 3 bases, with 7 bases between. Germline V gene sequence: CDR1 KGHDR, CDR2 SFDVKD. This CDR3 reads CATSDTAYTGELFF. The DNA of the CDR3 is TGTGCCACCAGTGATACTGCTTACACCGGGGAGCTGTTTTTT.

This clonotype was found many times. The chain uses TRBV3-1 and TRBJ2-1; weak D call: TRBD2 (5 bases). The ends were cut back, 0 bases at V and 3 bases at J, with 9 bases in the middle. The CDR3 is 15 residues long. Germline CDR1 is LGHDT and CDR2 is YNNKEL (reference sequence). The CDR3 loop is CASSQDAGRYNEQFF. The CDR3 DNA reads as TGTGCCAGCAGCCAAGACGCGGGTCGCTACAATGAGCAGTTCTTC.

V and J are TRBV11-2 and TRBJ2-2, with 7 bases aligning to TRBD1. Trimming cost V 2 bases and J 1 base; bases outside gene matches: 13. The CDR3 covers 19 residues. Germline CDR1 reads SGHAT; CDR2 reads FQNNGV. The CDR3 here is CASSLWNQRDSKNTGELFF. The CDR3, as DNA: TGTGCCAGCAGCTTATGGAACCAGAGGGACAGTAAGAACACCGGGGAGCTGTTTTTT.

This clonotype came up once. The chain joins TRBV2 to TRBJ1-1, with 7 bases matching TRBD1. This CDR3 is built from 14 residues. Germline V gene lookup returns CDR1 SNHLY and CDR2 FYNNEI. J was trimmed by 5 bases and V by 7 bases; bases with no gene match: 10. This chain's CDR3 is CASNLGGGGTEAFF. The CDR3 DNA reads TGTGCCAGCAACTTAGGGGGCGGCGGGACTGAAGCTTTCTTT.

The sample holds many counts of this clonotype. The genes are TRBV29-1 and TRBJ2-1; D possibly corresponds to TRBD1 (6 bases). Trimming shortened V by 5 bases and J by 3 bases, and 17 bases separated the two germline ends. Germline values: CDR1 SQVTM, CDR2 ANQGSEA. The CDR3 has 15 residues. CDR3: CSVPKPGHFYNEQFF. CDR3 bases: TGCAGCGTTCCCAAACCGGGACACTTCTACAATGAGCAGTTCTTC.

In its sample, this clonotype was seen a few times. The chain has TRBV11-2 and TRBJ2-3; the match to TRBD2 covers 8 bases. Trimming cost V 8 bases and J 1 base; bases outside gene matches: 11. Germline V gives CDR1 SGHAT, CDR2 FQNNGV. The CDR3 runs to 16 residues. The CDR3 DNA follows: TGTGCCAGCCTAAACCCGGGGGGGATACGCACAGATACGCAGTATTTT. It yields the protein CASLNPGGIRTDTQYF. Full variable domain (outside the CDR3, taken from reference TRBV11-2 and TRBJ2-3): EAGVAQSPRYKIIEKRQSVAFWCNPISGHATLYWYQQILGQGPKLLIQFQNNGVVDDSQLPKDRFSAERLKGVDSTLKIQPAKLEDSAVYLCASLNPGGIRTDTQYFGPGTRLTVL.

This clonotype turned up a few times. The CDR3 nucleotides are TGTGCCAGCACCTATTACCCCGACAGAAACTATGGCTACACCTTC. It codes for CASTYYPDRNYGYTF. This chain connects TRBV12-3 or TRBV12-4 to TRBJ1-2; possible D gene TRBD1, 5 bases. The CDR3 is 15 residues long. Trimming left V 7 bases short and J 2 bases short, with 17 bases between.

In this sample, this clonotype turned up a few times. The chain carries TRBV12-3 or TRBV12-4 and TRBJ2-1, with 12 bases identical to TRBD2. The CDR3 runs 16 residues. The J segment lost 10 bases and the V segment lost 3 bases, leaving 10 bases of the junction unmatched. Here the CDR3 reads CASSFSSGRAYSEQFF. DNA for the CDR3: TGTGCCAGCAGTTTCTCTAGCGGGAGGGCCTACAGCGAGCAGTTCTTC.